This T cell receptor beta chain was sequenced in a study of T cell changes during pregnancy in multiple sclerosis. Assay: immunoSEQ multiplex PCR; the TCRdb copy retains only in-frame clones and omits some. The sample has roughly 20,000 clones; approximately 90% are singletons. CDR1 is MNHEY and CDR2 is SMNVEV in the germline V gene (reference sequence). The junction had 7 bases not matched to a gene; V was cut back by 6 bases and J by 8 bases. The CDR3 has 15 residues. The receptor's source is a female donor in good health, enrolled as a control in a pregnancy study. The specimen was CD8+ T cells from peripheral blood mononuclear cells, collected after pregnancy. The chain couples TRBV27 to TRBJ2-1; 13 positions match TRBD2. The CDR3 DNA reads as TGTGCCAGCAGAACCGGACTAGCGGGGGTCGATGAGCAGTTCTTC. This codes for CASRTGLAGVDEQFF.